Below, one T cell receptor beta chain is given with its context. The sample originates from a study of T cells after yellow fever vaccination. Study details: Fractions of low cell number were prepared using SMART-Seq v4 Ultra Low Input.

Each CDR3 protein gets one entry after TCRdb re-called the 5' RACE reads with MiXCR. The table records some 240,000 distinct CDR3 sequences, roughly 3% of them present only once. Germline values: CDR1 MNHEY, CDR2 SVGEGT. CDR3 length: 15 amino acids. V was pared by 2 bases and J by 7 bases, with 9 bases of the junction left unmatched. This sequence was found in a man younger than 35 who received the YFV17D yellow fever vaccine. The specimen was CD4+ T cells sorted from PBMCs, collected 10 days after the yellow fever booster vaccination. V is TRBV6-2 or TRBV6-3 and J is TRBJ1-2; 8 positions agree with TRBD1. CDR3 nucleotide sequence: TGTGCCAGCAGTTACCCCCGACAGGGGCTCTTTGGCTACACCTTC. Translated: CASSYPRQGLFGYTF.